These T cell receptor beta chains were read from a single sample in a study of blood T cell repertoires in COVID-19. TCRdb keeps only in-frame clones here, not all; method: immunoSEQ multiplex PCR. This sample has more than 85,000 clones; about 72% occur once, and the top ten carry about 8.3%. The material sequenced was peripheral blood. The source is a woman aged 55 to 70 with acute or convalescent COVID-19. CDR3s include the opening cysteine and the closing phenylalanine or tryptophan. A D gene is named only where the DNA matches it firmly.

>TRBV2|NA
CASSPHPDNEQFF
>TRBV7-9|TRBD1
CASSLDPGQGITEAFF
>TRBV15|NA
CATSRDRRVNEKLFF
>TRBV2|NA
CASSEWDTLDF
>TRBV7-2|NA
CASSMTKGAGQPQHF
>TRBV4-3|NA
CASSPRVDDYGYTF
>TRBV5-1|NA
CASSDVYLGGYGYTF
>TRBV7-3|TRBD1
CASSRDRDDEQFF
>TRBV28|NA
CASSPTGPNEQFF
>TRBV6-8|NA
CASSSEGQGGNTIYF
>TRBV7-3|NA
CASSLNSGGSEAFF
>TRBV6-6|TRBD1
CASQTGAGNQPQHF
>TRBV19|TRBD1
CASPQGAGETQYF
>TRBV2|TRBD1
CASSEQGARQPQHF
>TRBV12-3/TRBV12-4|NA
CASSFIRGKLFF
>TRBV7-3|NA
CASSLTAPRPGSDTQYF
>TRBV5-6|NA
CASSSTNSGNTIYF
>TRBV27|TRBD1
CASSPRQGNTGELFF
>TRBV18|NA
CASSLGGAAQPQHF
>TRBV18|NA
CASSPSLLRDTLTYEQYF
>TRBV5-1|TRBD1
CASSLGDREHGYTF
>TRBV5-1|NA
CASSFGYSSNQPQHF
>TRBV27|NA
CASRQGSTSYNEQFF
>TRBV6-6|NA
CASSYRGAEQYF
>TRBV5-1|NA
CASSFVAQETQYF
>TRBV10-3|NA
CATMRTESGYTF
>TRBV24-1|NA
CATSVTGNQPQHF
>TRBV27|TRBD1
CATQTGFNSPLHF
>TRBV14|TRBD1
CASSHGQGRPQHF
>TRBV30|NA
CAYQNDRNTEAFF
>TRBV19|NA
CASSIVQNTEAFF
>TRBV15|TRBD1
CATSFLLGTEYEQYF
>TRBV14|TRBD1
CASSRQGSRNSPLHF
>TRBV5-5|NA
CASSPRTGETRGGTEAFF
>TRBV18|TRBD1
CASSQQGARGYTF
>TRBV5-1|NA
CASRPRGEGGYTF
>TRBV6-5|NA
CASSPRQDLNYGYTF
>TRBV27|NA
CASRLASGYQPQHF
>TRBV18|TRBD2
CASSLGLAGGPDEQFF
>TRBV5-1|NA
CASSLGSGTQNTEAFF
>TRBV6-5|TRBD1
CASTNRGFYGYTF
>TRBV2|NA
CASTGGTQYF
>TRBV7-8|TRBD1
CASSLGQRANYGYTF
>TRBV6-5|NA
CASSGRSANTEAFF
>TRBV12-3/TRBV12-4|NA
CASSFADNYGYTF
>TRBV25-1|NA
CASSDWRGGNYGYTF
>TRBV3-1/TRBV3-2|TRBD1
CASSYSNRGKAEAFF
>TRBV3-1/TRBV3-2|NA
CASSQNLGGGEQFF
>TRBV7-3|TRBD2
CASSLGPSGYEQYF
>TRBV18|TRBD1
CASSPRQGDTEAFF
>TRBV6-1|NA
CASSESGLDRHQPQHF
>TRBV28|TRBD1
CASSSGGNDYGYTF
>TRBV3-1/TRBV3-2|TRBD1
CASSQGGQTSYTF